What follows are 31 T cell receptor beta chains derived from one specimen sequenced in a study of T cells in Graves' hyperthyroidism and ophthalmopathy. RNA transcripts gave rise to amplified TCR beta CDR3 regions. HTBI primers were used for first-round RT-PCR of the TCR CDR3. TCRdb re-analysed the multiplex PCR reads in MiXCR, keeping a single row per CDR3 protein. The table lists 800,000 or so distinct CDR3 sequences, about 38% of them singletons. The sample taken for sequencing was blood. These receptors were obtained from a man aged 18 to 29 with Graves' hyperthyroidism.

The chain couples TRBV25-1 to TRBJ2-5, with 10 bases matching TRBD2. The trim removed 2 bases at V and 7 bases at J, leaving 10 bases unmatched. The CDR3 runs 16 residues. Germline values: CDR1 MGHDK, CDR2 SYGVNS. The CDR3 DNA sequence: TGTGCCAGCAGTGAAAGGTGGAGCGGGAGGGCCAGGACCCAGTACTTC. Translated: CASSERWSGRARTQYF.

This clonotype was seen only a few times. The rearrangement uses TRBV6-5 and TRBJ2-5, with D maybe TRBD1 (5 bases). The CDR3 extends over 14 amino acids. V dropped 5 bases and J dropped 7 bases, with 17 bases sitting between them. The germline V gene encodes CDR1 MNHEY and CDR2 SVGAGI. The CDR3 is CASSTSPGSGTQYF. DNA of the CDR3: TGTGCCAGCAGTACCTCCCCAGGGTCCGGGACCCAGTACTTC.

This clonotype was observed a single time. The rearrangement uses TRBV12-3 or TRBV12-4 and TRBJ1-1; weak D call: TRBD1 (5 bases). Trimming took off 8 bases at V and 3 bases at J, with 13 bases between the two ends. This CDR3 region has 13 residues. The CDR3: CASSGEGYTEAFF. DNA of the CDR3: TGTGCCAGCTCCGGTGAGGGGTACACTGAAGCTTTCTTT.

CDR3 in amino acids: CSVSQGAGANVLTF. CDR3 DNA: TGCAGCGTGAGTCAGGGGGCCGGGGCCAACGTCCTGACTTTC. The chain uses TRBV29-1 and TRBJ2-6, with 8 bases matching TRBD1. The ends lost 6 bases at V and 4 bases at J; junction bases unmatched: 5. There are 14 residues in the CDR3. CDR1 and CDR2 from the germline V gene are SQVTM and ANQGSEA. The entire variable domain, with the rest obtained from reference TRBV29-1 and TRBJ2-6, is as follows: SAVISQKPSRDICQRGTSLTIQCQVDSQVTMMFWYRQQPGQSLTLIATANQGSEATYESGFVIDKFPISRPNLTFSTLTVSNMSPEDSSIYLCSVSQGAGANVLTFGAGSRLTVL.

The chain uses TRBV20-1 and TRBJ2-7; D ambiguous. Germline assignment: CDR1 DFQATT and CDR2 SNEGSKA (reference sequence). V shed 4 bases and J shed 4 bases, with 8 bases lying between them. This CDR3 contains 11 residues. CDR3 in amino acids: CSAKLAYEQYF. Here the CDR3 DNA reads TGCAGTGCTAAATTGGCGTACGAGCAGTACTTC.

As for this clonotype: A much larger clone differs by one base, so this may be a read error. CDR3 loop: CARGQHSGNTIYF. The CDR3 DNA sequence: TGTGCCCGCGGACAGCACTCTGGAAACACCATATATTTT. The rearrangement links TRBV6-1 to TRBJ1-3; D possibly corresponds to TRBD1 (6 bases). V shed 11 bases and J shed 0 bases, with 11 bases lying between them. CDR3 length: 13 residues. Germline CDR1 and CDR2: MNHNS and SASEGT.

This clonotype was seen repeatedly, ten times or more. The J gene is TRBJ2-7, the V gene TRBV14; no definite D call. This CDR3 is 13 amino acids long. Trimming removed 1 base at V and 5 bases at J, with 9 bases between. From germline, CDR1 is SGHDN and CDR2 FVKESK. As DNA, the CDR3 is TGTGCCAGCAGCCAAGCTGCTCGTGACGAGCAGTACTTC. As protein: CASSQAARDEQYF.

This clonotype was seen only once. V usage is TRBV2 and J usage is TRBJ2-7; TRBD1 is a possible D gene (5 bases). Germline CDR1 reads SNHLY; CDR2 reads FYNNEI. This CDR3 contains 16 residues. The germline V and J ends were trimmed by 6 bases and 3 bases, with 21 bases remaining between them. CDR3 amino acids: CASRMAGIPRSYEQYF. The CDR3 DNA follows: TGTGCCAGCAGGATGGCAGGGATCCCGCGGAGCTACGAGCAGTACTTC.

This clonotype was detected many times. The V call is TRBV5-1, the J call TRBJ1-1, with D uncertain. Germline values: CDR1 SGHRS, CDR2 YFSETQ. CDR3 length: 13 amino acids. V was clipped by 4 bases and J by 1 base, with 8 bases between them. The CDR3 DNA follows: TGCGCCAGCAGCGACGGGAAGAACACTGAAGCTTTCTTT. Protein sequence: CASSDGKNTEAFF.

Of note for this clonotype: Being one base from a much bigger clone, this may be a read error. The V gene is TRBV29-1, the J gene TRBJ2-5; D unresolved. CDR1 is SQVTM and CDR2 is ANQGSEA in the germline V gene. This CDR3 comprises 11 residues. The CDR3 region has the DNA TGCGGCGTTGAGAGGCTAGAGACCCAGTACTTC. Translated, it gives CGVERLETQYF.

The chain has TRBV15 and TRBJ1-5; TRBD1 matches 10 bases. J lost 6 bases, V lost 3 bases, and 5 bases had no gene match. The CDR3 consists of 15 residues. Germline V CDR1 and CDR2: LNHNV, YYDKDF (reference sequence). CDR3 in amino acids: CATSSGQGGSQPQHF. For the CDR3, the DNA is TGTGCCACCAGCAGTGGACAGGGGGGAAGTCAGCCCCAGCATTTT.

This clonotype was found a few times. The chain links TRBV7-8 to TRBJ2-2; TRBD2 aligns across 7 bases. Trimming at V came to 5 bases and at J to 0 bases, leaving 12 bases not matched to a gene. CDR3 length equals 18 residues. The germline V gene has CDR1 SGHVS and CDR2 FQNEAQ. The CDR3 region is CASSQRRLALTNTGELFF. The CDR3 nucleotides are TGTGCCAGCAGCCAACGCCGACTAGCACTAACGAACACCGGGGAGCTGTTTTTT.

This clonotype was seen only a few times. The chain employs TRBV6-5 and TRBJ1-6; 11 nucleotides match TRBD1. Trimming cost V 7 bases and J 11 bases; bases outside gene matches: 10. In germline, CDR1 is MNHEY, CDR2 SVGAGI. CDR3 length: 15 residues. The CDR3 DNA follows: TGTGCCAGCATCAAGGGGACAGGGGGTTCGCCACCCCTCCACTTT. Encoded protein: CASIKGTGGSPPLHF.

The rearrangement links TRBV12-3 or TRBV12-4 to TRBJ2-7; 10 nucleotides line up with TRBD1. The CDR3 is made up of 15 amino acids. V trimming: 3 bases; J trimming: 6 bases; junction bases outside the gene matches: 8. The chain's CDR3 is CASSFRGQGEGEQYF. In DNA, the CDR3 is TGTGCCAGCAGTTTCCGAGGACAGGGGGAAGGCGAGCAGTACTTC.

This chain connects TRBV29-1 to TRBJ1-5; perhaps TRBD1 as D (5 bases). This CDR3 has 12 residues. From germline, CDR1 is SQVTM and CDR2 ANQGSEA. The CDR3 loop is CSIADGGQPQHF. DNA for the CDR3: TGCAGTATCGCGGACGGGGGTCAGCCCCAGCATTTT.

This clonotype was observed once. The V gene is TRBV19, the J gene TRBJ1-5; 8 bases align to TRBD1. Germline CDR1 is LNHDA and CDR2 is SQIVND (reference sequence). With V trimmed by 5 bases and J by 14 bases, 17 bases remained unmatched. CDR3 length equals 15 residues. CDR3 nucleotides: TGTGCCAGTAGTTCCCCCGGGAAGACAGGGGACTACGAGCATTTT. It translates to CASSSPGKTGDYEHF.

This clonotype was observed a single time. A single base separates this from a much larger clone, so it may be a read error. The rearrangement links TRBV7-8 to TRBJ2-7, with D possibly matching TRBD2 (7 bases). Germline assignment: CDR1 SGHVS and CDR2 FQNEAQ. This CDR3 has 13 residues. CDR3 in amino acids: CASSRNRDYKQYF. The CDR3 coding sequence is TGTGCCAGCAGCAGAAACAGGGACTACAAGCAGTACTTC.

This rearrangement joins TRBV20-1 to TRBJ2-7; 8 bases are a match to TRBD1. The ends lost 0 bases at V and 3 bases at J; junction bases unmatched: 7. CDR3 size: 15 residues. Per the germline V gene, CDR1 is DFQATT and CDR2 is SNEGSKA (reference sequence). The CDR3 region has the DNA TGCAGTGCTAGAGATCTGGGGACAGGCAACTACGAGCAGTACTTC. Residues: CSARDLGTGNYEQYF.

The chain uses TRBV24-1 and TRBJ2-7, with D possibly being TRBD1 or TRBD2 (5 bases each). The J call is uncertain, as TRBJ2-1 better fits the DNA end. Germline CDR1 reads KGHDR; CDR2 reads SFDVKD. This CDR3 has 11 residues. The CDR3 nucleotides read TGTGCCACCAGTTGGGGGAACGAGCAGTTCTTC. Translating gives CATSWGNEQFF.

The chain combines TRBV3-1 with TRBJ2-5; D is unresolved. Trimming removed 5 bases at V and 4 bases at J, with 14 bases between. CDR3 size: 14 residues. Germline V gives CDR1 LGHDT, CDR2 YNNKEL (reference sequence). The CDR3, as DNA: TGTGCCAGCAGCTACTTAGATATTCGAGAGACCCAGTACTTC. Protein sequence: CASSYLDIRETQYF.

This clonotype was observed a handful of times. The gene calls are TRBV7-9 and TRBJ2-7; 13 nucleotides match TRBD2. The CDR3 extends over 15 amino acids. Germline CDR1 is SEHNR and CDR2 is FQNEAQ (reference sequence). V shed 5 bases and J 5 bases; nucleotides not matched to a gene: 6. The CDR3 DNA reads as TGTGCCAGCAGCGCCGTACTAGCGGGGGGGCACGAGCAGTACTTC. Translated: CASSAVLAGGHEQYF.

This chain joins TRBV19 and TRBJ2-5; no clear D gene. Germline CDR1 LNHDA, CDR2 SQIVND (reference sequence). CDR3 size: 15 residues. V lost 5 bases, J lost 1 base, and 14 bases lay in between. CDR3 DNA: TGTGCCAGTAGTCATCCGAGGAGAATCCAAGAGACCCAGTACTTC. Protein sequence: CASSHPRRIQETQYF.

Many counts were recorded for this clonotype. The chain links TRBV29-1 to TRBJ1-1, with 7 bases that match TRBD1. Germline V gives CDR1 SQVTM, CDR2 ANQGSEA. The CDR3 extends over 13 amino acids. With V trimmed by 6 bases and J by 4 bases, 8 bases remained unmatched. CDR3 sequence: CSVDRGQGTEAFF. DNA of the CDR3: TGCAGCGTCGATAGGGGGCAAGGCACTGAAGCTTTCTTT.

V usage is TRBV6-5 and J usage is TRBJ1-2; D might be TRBD1 (5 bases). Germline V lookup: CDR1 MNHEY, CDR2 SVGAGI. V was clipped by 9 bases and J by 8 bases, with 16 bases between them. The length of the CDR3 is 12 residues. DNA for the CDR3: TGTGCCAGAGCGGGGCGGATGTGGGGCTACACCTTC. Translated, it gives CARAGRMWGYTF.

The rearrangement joins TRBV19 to TRBJ2-7; D not resolved. The CDR3 loop spans 14 amino acids. Germline assignment: CDR1 LNHDA and CDR2 SQIVND (reference sequence). V was pared by 5 bases and J by 1 base, with 12 bases between. CDR3 sequence reads: CASSPSGWSYEQYF. CDR3 in DNA: TGTGCCAGTAGTCCATCCGGGTGGTCCTACGAGCAGTACTTC. Looking up the rest from reference TRBV19 and TRBJ2-7 gives the full variable domain: DGGITQSPKYLFRKEGQNVTLSCEQNLNHDAMYWYRQDPGQGLRLIYYSQIVNDFQKGDIAEGYSVSREKKESFPLTVTSAQKNPTAFYLCASSPSGWSYEQYFGPGTRLTVT.

V is TRBV5-4 and J is TRBJ1-5; D may be TRBD1 (6 bases). In germline, CDR1 is SGHNT, CDR2 YYREEE (reference sequence). The ends were cut back, 5 bases at V and 2 bases at J, with 17 bases in the middle. The CDR3 spans 16 residues. The CDR3 region has the DNA TGTGCCAGCAGTTCTCAGCAGGGGAGGGGCAATCAGCCCCAGCATTTT. This encodes CASSSQQGRGNQPQHF.

This clonotype occurred a few times. The CDR3 sequence: CSARDIKGPYEQYF. CDR3 sequence (DNA): TGCAGTGCTAGAGATATTAAGGGACCCTACGAGCAGTACTTC. V and J are TRBV20-1 and TRBJ2-7; D is possibly TRBD1 or TRBD2 (5 bases each). Trimming removed 0 bases from V and 2 bases from J, with 11 bases in between. There are 14 residues in the CDR3. Germline values: CDR1 DFQATT, CDR2 SNEGSKA (reference sequence).

The chain joins TRBV2 to TRBJ2-3; D could derive from TRBD1 or TRBD2 (5 bases each). Trimming shortened V by 6 bases and J by 6 bases, and 19 bases separated the two germline ends. CDR1 and CDR2 from the germline V gene are SNHLY and FYNNEI. The CDR3 is made up of 15 amino acids. CDR3 nucleotides: TGTGCCAGCAGCCAAGATGTTGAGGGGTCGGATACGCAGTATTTT. Its translation: CASSQDVEGSDTQYF.

This chain joins TRBV7-2 and TRBJ2-2; 8 bases match TRBD1. Germline V lookup: CDR1 SGHTA, CDR2 FQGNSA. This CDR3 is built from 14 residues. Germline trimming cut 5 bases from V and 5 bases from J; bases unmatched to any gene: 4. The CDR3 spells CASSTQGATGELFF. CDR3 nucleotides: TGTGCCAGCAGCACCCAGGGGGCAACCGGGGAGCTGTTTTTT.

This clonotype was observed many times. This chain links TRBV25-1 with TRBJ1-1; 9 nucleotides match TRBD1. Germline V gene lookup returns CDR1 MGHDK and CDR2 SYGVNS. The CDR3 totals 13 residues. The trim removed 4 bases at V and 12 bases at J, leaving 9 bases unmatched. DNA for the CDR3: TGTGCCAGCAGTGTGACAGGGGGGTTCGGATCTTTCTTT. Translation gives CASSVTGGFGSFF.

This clonotype was observed a few times. V is TRBV11-2 and J is TRBJ1-4; a possible D gene is TRBD1 (6 bases). Germline-derived CDR1 and CDR2 are SGHAT and FQNNGV. The CDR3 is 17 amino acids. Trimming took 5 bases from V and 7 from J, leaving 23 bases between them. DNA for the CDR3: TGTGCCAGCAGCCTCGTGGCCGGCGGGGGCTTTGGTGAAAAACTGTTTTTT. This codes for CASSLVAGGGFGEKLFF.